The rows below give T cell receptor beta chains drawn from one sample of a study of T cells in Graves' hyperthyroidism and ophthalmopathy. Via MiXCR, TCRdb re-called the multiplex PCR reads, giving one row per CDR3 protein. The sample holds approximately 370,000 distinct CDR3 sequences; roughly 15% are singletons and the top ten take around a third. Specimen: blood. Receptors originate from a woman in her thirties with Graves' hyperthyroidism that later progressed to Graves' ophthalmopathy. Both conserved end residues are part of each CDR3. Each record gives: V gene, D gene, clone size, J gene, CDR3 DNA, CDR3 protein. The D gene is left open where the match is weak. Not all rows give a size; the values are once, few, many and, for expanded clones, a class.

>TRBV9|.|many|TRBJ2-7
TGTGCCAGCAGCGTAGCCGATCCCAGTCGGGAGCAGTACTTC
CASSVADPSREQYF
>TRBV24-1|TRBD2|many|TRBJ2-2
TGTGCCACCAGTGATGCCGGACTAGTCGCGGGCAACACCGGGGAGCTGTTTTTT
CATSDAGLVAGNTGELFF
>TRBV27|.|many|TRBJ1-2
TGTGCCAGCAGTTCTGGAGGGATCTATCCCTATGGCTACACCTTC
CASSSGGIYPYGYTF
>TRBV5-1|TRBD2|many|TRBJ2-7
TGCGCCAGCAGCTTTCCCTTAGCGGGAGGCCCAACCTACGAGCAGTACTTC
CASSFPLAGGPTYEQYF
>TRBV6-2/TRBV6-3|.|.|TRBJ2-7
TGTGCCAGCAGAGCCTTTGGGGAACTTACAATGCCCTACGAGCAGTACTTC
CASRAFGELTMPYEQYF
>TRBV19|.|few|TRBJ1-3
TGTGCCAGTAGTATCGGCAGCTTCTCTGGAAACACCATATATTTT
CASSIGSFSGNTIYF
>TRBV20-1|.|.|TRBJ1-5
TGCAGTGCTAGGGCGGACGTAACGGCGGGGCAGCCCCAGCATTTT
CSARADVTAGQPQHF
>TRBV7-9|.|many|TRBJ1-4
TGTGCCAGCAGACAGGGTACTAATGAAAAACTGTTTTTT
CASRQGTNEKLFF
>TRBV18|.|many|TRBJ2-1
TGTGCCAGCTCACCACTTCCAGACAATGAGCAGTTCTTC
CASSPLPDNEQFF
>TRBV7-9|TRBD1|many|TRBJ2-2
TGTGCCAGCAGCTACCCGTCGGGACAGGGCTTCACCGGGGAGCTGTTTTTT
CASSYPSGQGFTGELFF
>TRBV20-1|.|many|TRBJ2-5
TGCAGTGCTAGGATGATCCACAGGGCTTCGTGGGCTCAAGAGACCCAGTACTTC
CSARMIHRASWAQETQYF
>TRBV2|TRBD1|many|TRBJ2-2
TGTGCCACAGGAGGACAGGGGGACACCGGGGAGCTGTTTTTT
CATGGQGDTGELFF
>TRBV13|.|many|TRBJ2-1
TGTGCCAGCGGCGAAACCGGGACAACCTACAATGAGCAGTTCTTC
CASGETGTTYNEQFF
>TRBV19|.|.|TRBJ1-5
TGTGCCAGCCGAAGCGGGGGGCTAAACAATCAGCCCCAGCATTTT
CASRSGGLNNQPQHF
>TRBV27|TRBD2|many|TRBJ2-1
TGTGCCAGCAGTTTGGGGCAGACTAGCGGGAACTACAATGAGCAGTTCTTC
CASSLGQTSGNYNEQFF
>TRBV12-5|.|.|TRBJ2-1
TGTGCTAGTGGTCCGCCGGGCCGCCAGGCCTACAATGAGCAGTTCTTC
CASGPPGRQAYNEQFF
>TRBV5-1|.|many|TRBJ1-1
TGCGCCAGCAGCTTGGCTATGAAGAACACTGAAGCTTTCTTT
CASSLAMKNTEAFF
>TRBV29-1|.|many|TRBJ1-1
TGCAGCGTTGAAGATGGCGATACAGTGAACACTGAAGCTTTCTTT
CSVEDGDTVNTEAFF
>TRBV20-1|TRBD1|many|TRBJ2-7
TGCAGTGCTAGAGAATGGACAGGGAATACCTACGAGCAGTACTTC
CSAREWTGNTYEQYF
>TRBV2|TRBD1|many|TRBJ1-5
TGTGCCAGCGACAGGGGTGGGAATCAGCCCCAGCATTTT
CASDRGGNQPQHF
>TRBV28|.|few|TRBJ1-2
TGTGCCAGCAGTGTACGGTTTGGCTATGGCTACACCTTC
CASSVRFGYGYTF